The entry below gives a single T cell receptor beta chain sequence along with its context. Its antigen is unidentified. With random hexamers, reverse transcription was performed on about 0.5 to 1 ug of RNA. With immunoSEQ multiplex PCR, TCR beta CDR3 was amplified across 54 Vbeta and 13 Jbeta. Each CDR3 protein is one row after TCRdb ran MiXCR on the immunoSEQ multiplex PCR reads. The data contain around 110,000 distinct CDR3 sequences, 96% of them singletons. This CDR3 region has 16 residues. The germline CDR1 and CDR2 sequences are SGDLS and YYNGEE. V was pared by 0 bases and J by 0 bases, with 3 bases of the junction left unmatched. Sequencing of TCR beta was performed on blood CD8+ and CD4+ T cells. This specimen comes from a study of CD8 T cells in Susac syndrome. Study context: Blood was drawn from Susac syndrome patients while they were therapy-naive, on corticosteroids, or on intravenous immunoglobulin alone.

Regarding the study as a whole: Where Susac syndrome CD4+ T cell repertoires were concerned, no clonal expansion was evident.

Sequenced sample: CD4+ T cells from PBMCs. The genes are TRBV9 and TRBJ2-1, with TRBD2 identical over 7 bases. This TCR came from a human donor with Susac syndrome. The CDR3, as DNA: TGTGCCAGCAGCGTAGGCGGGAGAGTCTCCTACAATGAGCAGTTCTTC. Translating it yields CASSVGGRVSYNEQFF.